The 4 T cell receptor beta chains given below trace back to one sample, sequenced in a study of cytomegalovirus exposure and HLA in healthy donors. PCR primers comprised 60 Vbeta and 13 Jbeta primers. Only in-frame clones appear in the TCRdb table, and some are missing; sequencing was by immunoSEQ multiplex PCR. Among over 150,000 clones, roughly four fifths were seen once, and the ten largest hold approximately 1.4%. Sequencing was carried out using PBMCs. The receptor set was obtained from a man in his fifties or sixties in good health and CMV-seronegative.

The rearrangement links TRBV7-9 to TRBJ2-7; D possibly corresponds to TRBD2 (6 bases). The V and J ends lost 5 bases and 0 bases respectively, with 14 bases between them. CDR3 length equals 15 residues. The V gene's germline CDR1 is SEHNR and CDR2 FQNEAQ (reference sequence). DNA of the CDR3: TGTGCCAGCAGCCCGGGGGACGGAAACTCCTACGAGCAGTACTTC. Its protein is CASSPGDGNSYEQYF.

V is TRBV9 and J is TRBJ1-6; possible D gene TRBD1, 5 bases. From germline, CDR1 is SGDLS and CDR2 YYNGEE. The V and J ends lost 0 bases and 8 bases respectively, with 9 bases between them. The CDR3 is made up of 14 amino acids. This CDR3 is CASSVGSRDSPLHF. The CDR3 nucleotides read TGTGCCAGCAGCGTAGGCTCCAGGGATTCACCCCTCCACTTT.

This chain joins TRBV10-2 and TRBJ1-5, with D possibly being TRBD1 (5 bases). The germline V gene has CDR1 WSHSY and CDR2 SAAADI. The CDR3 contains 15 residues. The V and J ends lost 4 bases and 2 bases respectively, with 12 bases between them. CDR3 sequence: CASSADSLGNQPQHF. The CDR3 DNA sequence: TGCGCCAGCAGTGCTGACAGCTTAGGCAATCAGCCCCAGCATTTT.

The V call is TRBV5-5, the J call TRBJ2-5; no firm D call. The CDR3 length is 14 residues. The ends were cut back, 0 bases at V and 2 bases at J, with 8 bases in the middle. Germline CDR1 and CDR2: SGHKS and YYEKEE (reference sequence). CDR3 sequence (DNA): TGTGCCAGCAGCTTGGCGGAGCTACAAGAGACCCAGTACTTC. This sequence encodes CASSLAELQETQYF.